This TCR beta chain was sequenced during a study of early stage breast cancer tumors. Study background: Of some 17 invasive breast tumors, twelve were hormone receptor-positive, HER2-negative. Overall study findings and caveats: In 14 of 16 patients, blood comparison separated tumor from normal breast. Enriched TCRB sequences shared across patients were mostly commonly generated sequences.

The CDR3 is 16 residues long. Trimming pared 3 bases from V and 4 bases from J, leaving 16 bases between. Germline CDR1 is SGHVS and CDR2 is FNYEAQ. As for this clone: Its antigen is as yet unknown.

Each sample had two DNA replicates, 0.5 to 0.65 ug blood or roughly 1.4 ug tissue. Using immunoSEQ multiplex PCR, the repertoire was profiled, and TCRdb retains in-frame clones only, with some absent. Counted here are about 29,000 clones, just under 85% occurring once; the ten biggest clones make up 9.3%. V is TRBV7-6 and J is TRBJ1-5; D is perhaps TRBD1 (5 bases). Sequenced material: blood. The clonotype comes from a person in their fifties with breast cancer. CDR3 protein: CASSLGRGAWNQPQHF. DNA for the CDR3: TGTGCCAGCAGCTTGGGACGGGGTGCTTGGAATCAGCCCCAGCATTTT.